A single T cell receptor (beta chain) is shown here with its context. Investigators profiled TCR beta VDJ and CDR3 from genomic DNA template. One entry per CDR3 protein results from TCRdb running MiXCR on the reads. Altogether around 200,000 distinct CDR3 sequences are present, approximately 52% being singletons, with the ten largest covering 16%. This sample was included in a study of CD8+CD57+ T cells in acquired aplastic anemia. There are 15 residues in the CDR3. The V segment lost 7 bases and the J segment 2 bases; nucleotides outside the gene matches: 11. Germline values: CDR1 WSHSY, CDR2 SAAADI.

V gene TRBV10-2 combines with J gene TRBJ2-7; 7 nucleotides match TRBD1. Specimen: sorted CD4+, CD8+, or CD8+CD57+ T cells (not recorded which) from PBMCs. This clonotype was obtained from a human donor in good health, serving as a control. This chain's CDR3 is CASNAGTAKTYEQYF. CDR3 coding DNA: TGCGCCAGCAACGCCGGGACAGCGAAGACCTACGAGCAGTACTTC.